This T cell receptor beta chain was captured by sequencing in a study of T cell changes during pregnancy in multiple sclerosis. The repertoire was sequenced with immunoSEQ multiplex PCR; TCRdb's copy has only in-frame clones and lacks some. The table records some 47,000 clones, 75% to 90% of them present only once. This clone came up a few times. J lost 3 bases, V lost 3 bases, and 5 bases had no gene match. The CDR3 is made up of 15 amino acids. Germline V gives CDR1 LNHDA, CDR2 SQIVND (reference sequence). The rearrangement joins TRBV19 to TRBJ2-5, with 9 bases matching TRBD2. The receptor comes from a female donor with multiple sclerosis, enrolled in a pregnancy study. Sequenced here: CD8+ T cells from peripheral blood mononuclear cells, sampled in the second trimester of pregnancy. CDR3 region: CASSILAGAEETQYF. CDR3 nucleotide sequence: TGTGCCAGTAGTATCTTAGCGGGGGCCGAAGAGACCCAGTACTTC.